The clone carrying this T cell receptor beta chain was counted only a few times. As yet, its antigen is unknown. This specimen belongs to a study of beta chain features in type 1 diabetes. Study findings and constraints: Within the patient group, naive, central memory and Treg TCRB repertoires appeared more similar to each other than within healthy donors.

The isolated RNA, all of it, was reverse transcribed, so expressed TCRB transcripts were what got sequenced. For naive, central memory and regulatory T cell samples, reads averaged around 3.5 million. Assay: immunoSEQ multiplex PCR; the TCRdb copy retains only in-frame clones and omits some. The data contain about 470,000 clones, over 25% of them singletons. Material: naive CD4+ T cells from blood. The TCR originated in a young man in good health.

Here the CDR3 reads CASSLNQGGTEAFF. The CDR3 nucleotides read TGTGCCAGCAGCTTAAATCAGGGAGGGACTGAAGCTTTCTTT. The rearrangement uses TRBV7-3 and TRBJ1-1; D may be TRBD1 (5 bases). The germline gives CDR1 SGHTA, CDR2 FQGTGA. The CDR3 spans 14 residues. V lost 1 base and J 5 bases, leaving 11 bases between the germline ends.